The 23 T cell receptor beta chains in this list originate from one sample, sequenced in a study of cytomegalovirus exposure and HLA in healthy donors. The protocol was immunoSEQ multiplex PCR, while the TCRdb copy is restricted to in-frame clones and leaves out a portion. The sample shows about 360,000 clones, 86% of them seen only once. Sequencing used PBMCs. These TCRs come from a woman aged 18-29 years in good health and CMV-seronegative.

This sequence joins TRBV12-5 and TRBJ2-2; maybe TRBD2 (6 bases). CDR3 length equals 17 residues. CDR1 and CDR2 from the germline V gene are LGHNT and FRNRAP. V was cut by 0 bases and J by 1 base, with 12 bases left in between. The CDR3 here is CASGLVVGGGNTGELFF. The DNA for the CDR3 is TGTGCTAGTGGTTTGGTAGTTGGGGGAGGGAACACCGGGGAGCTGTTTTTT. Complete variable domain (other parts from reference TRBV12-5 and TRBJ2-2): DARVTQTPRHKVTEMGQEVTMRCQPILGHNTVFWYRQTMMQGLELLAYFRNRAPLDDSGMPKDRFSAEMPDATLATLKIQPSEPRDSAVYFCASGLVVGGGNTGELFFGEGSRLTVL.

V gene TRBV6-4 combines with J gene TRBJ2-3, with TRBD1 identical over 10 bases. The CDR3 is 15 amino acids. From germline, CDR1 is MRHNA and CDR2 SNTAGT. Trimming took 5 bases from V and 5 from J; bases not matched to a gene: 7. DNA for the CDR3: TGTGCCAGCAGTACGACAGGGGGCGCGGGAGATACGCAGTATTTT. It codes for CASSTTGGAGDTQYF.

Concerning this clone itself: Distinct nucleotide sequences in the sample also encode this CDR3. The V gene is TRBV20-1, the J gene TRBJ2-7, with D maybe TRBD1 (5 bases). V dropped 6 bases and J dropped 3 bases, with 9 bases sitting between them. This CDR3 region has 11 residues. Germline CDR1 reads DFQATT; CDR2 reads SNEGSKA (reference sequence). The chain's CDR3 is CSAPRGYEQYF. The CDR3 DNA reads TGCAGTGCCCCAAGGGGCTACGAGCAGTACTTC.

The V gene is TRBV15, the J gene TRBJ2-1; no firm D call. The CDR3 totals 14 residues. Trimming removed 3 bases at V and 2 bases at J, with 8 bases between. Germline CDR1 is LNHNV and CDR2 is YYDKDF (reference sequence). CDR3 protein: CATSSSGPYNEQFF. CDR3 DNA: TGTGCCACCAGCAGTTCTGGCCCCTACAATGAGCAGTTCTTC. Supplemented by reference TRBV15 and TRBJ2-1, the full variable domain reads DAMVIQNPRYQVTQFGKPVTLSCSQTLNHNVMYWYQQKSSQAPKLLFHYYDKDFNNEADTPDNFQSRRPNTSFCFLDIRSPGLGDTAMYLCATSSSGPYNEQFFGPGTRLTVL.

The rearrangement uses TRBV7-9 and TRBJ2-7, with TRBD2 matching over 13 bases. V was pared by 5 bases and J by 3 bases, with 4 bases of the junction left unmatched. The CDR3 runs to 15 residues. Germline-derived CDR1 and CDR2 are SEHNR and FQNEAQ (reference sequence). The CDR3 sequence is CASSPGLAGFYEQYF. The CDR3 region has the DNA TGTGCCAGCAGCCCGGGACTAGCGGGATTCTACGAGCAGTACTTC.

This sequence joins TRBV10-1 and TRBJ2-3; 15 bases fit TRBD2. The CDR3 has 18 amino acids. Germline V gene data show CDR1 as WNHNN and CDR2 as SYGVQD (reference sequence). Germline trimming cut 1 base from V and 4 bases from J; bases unmatched to any gene: 6. The CDR3 region is CASSEWGLAGGDADTQYF. The CDR3 DNA follows: TGCGCCAGCAGTGAGTGGGGACTAGCGGGAGGAGACGCAGATACGCAGTATTTT.

The V gene is TRBV2, the J gene TRBJ2-7; D possibly corresponds to TRBD2 (6 bases). The CDR3 is made up of 14 amino acids. Germline lookup yields CDR1 SNHLY and CDR2 FYNNEI. Trimming removed 3 bases at V and 0 bases at J, with 9 bases between. The CDR3 loop reads CASSEGGFSYEQYF. For the CDR3, the DNA is TGTGCCAGCAGTGAGGGGGGATTCTCCTACGAGCAGTACTTC.

This clone occurred a few times. The J gene is TRBJ2-7, the V gene TRBV2, with D possibly matching TRBD1 (6 bases). V lost 4 bases, J lost 3 bases, and 7 bases lay in between. Germline V lookup: CDR1 SNHLY, CDR2 FYNNEI. The CDR3 is 12 residues long. The CDR3 nucleotides read TGTGCCAGCAGTGTACAGGGCTACGAGCAGTACTTC. This codes for CASSVQGYEQYF.

This chain connects TRBV5-1 to TRBJ1-1; a weak D match, TRBD1 (5 bases). V was shortened by 6 bases and J by 1 base, with 10 bases between the two germline ends. This CDR3 contains 13 residues. Germline V lookup: CDR1 SGHRS, CDR2 YFSETQ. This CDR3 reads CASTRVGNTEAFF. DNA of the CDR3: TGCGCCAGCACCAGGGTAGGGAACACTGAAGCTTTCTTT.

This chain joins TRBV6-1 and TRBJ2-1; 9 bases line up with TRBD2. The germline gives CDR1 MNHNS, CDR2 SASEGT. With 10 bases clipped from V and 5 bases from J, the junction kept 12 bases outside the gene matches. There are 15 residues in the CDR3. This chain's CDR3 is CATIRVRTSDNEQFF. CDR3 nucleotide sequence: TGTGCCACCATTAGGGTCCGGACTAGCGACAATGAGCAGTTCTTC.

The chain links TRBV19 to TRBJ1-1; D gene uncertain. Germline loops: CDR1 LNHDA, CDR2 SQIVND (reference sequence). The CDR3 contains 17 residues. The V gene lost 1 base and the J gene lost 11 bases, with 26 bases spanning the gap. DNA for the CDR3: TGTGCCAGTAGTATAGGAATACGGGAGACAACAACAAGTCAGGCTTTCTTT. This codes for CASSIGIRETTTSQAFF.

V gene TRBV30 combines with J gene TRBJ1-6, with 7 bases lining up with TRBD1. Germline trimming cut 4 bases from V and 9 bases from J; bases unmatched to any gene: 6. The CDR3 runs to 13 residues. Germline values: CDR1 GTSNPN, CDR2 SVGIG (reference sequence). In nucleotides, the CDR3 is TGTGCCTGGATTCGCCCAGGGGGTTCACCCCTCCACTTT. Its translation is CAWIRPGGSPLHF.

V and J are TRBV5-6 and TRBJ2-2, with D uncertain. With 1 base removed from V and 3 bases from J, the gap between germline ends came to 4 bases. The germline CDR1 and CDR2 sequences are SGHDT and YYEEEE. CDR3 length equals 13 residues. The CDR3 is CASSLQYTGELFF. The CDR3 nucleotides read TGTGCCAGCAGCTTGCAGTACACCGGGGAGCTGTTTTTT.

The chain recombines TRBV5-1 with TRBJ1-3; 9 bases match TRBD1. V trimming: 4 bases; J trimming: 8 bases; junction bases outside the gene matches: 4. This CDR3 is 13 amino acids long. Germline lookup yields CDR1 SGHRS and CDR2 YFSETQ. The CDR3 here is CASSLRQGDTIYF. The CDR3 DNA reads as TGCGCCAGCAGCCTTAGACAGGGGGACACCATATATTTT.

The chain joins TRBV5-1 to TRBJ2-7, with 9 bases lining up with TRBD2. CDR3 size: 13 residues. Germline-derived CDR1 and CDR2 are SGHRS and YFSETQ. Germline trimming cut 2 bases from V and 3 bases from J; bases unmatched to any gene: 0. CDR3 nucleotide sequence: TGCGCCAGCAGCTTACTAGCGGGCTACGAGCAGTACTTC. This sequence encodes CASSLLAGYEQYF.

The sample holds one count of this clone. This chain links TRBV5-1 with TRBJ1-4, with a tentative D call TRBD1 (5 bases). Germline assignment: CDR1 SGHRS and CDR2 YFSETQ. CDR3 length: 15 residues. V was trimmed by 0 bases and J by 7 bases, leaving 13 bases between them. CDR3 region: CASSLDQGGPEKLFF. The CDR3 DNA reads TGCGCCAGCAGCTTGGATCAGGGAGGGCCTGAAAAACTGTTTTTT.

This chain uses TRBV7-6 with TRBJ2-7; a possible D gene is TRBD2 (5 bases). The germline V and J ends were trimmed by 1 base and 1 base, with 11 bases remaining between them. The CDR3 totals 15 residues. Germline loops: CDR1 SGHVS, CDR2 FNYEAQ. Written as DNA, the CDR3 is TGTGCCAGCAGCTTAGTGAGGGAAGAGTCCTACGAGCAGTACTTC. This translates into CASSLVREESYEQYF.

The sample holds one count of this clone. The chain couples TRBV9 to TRBJ2-2; TRBD2 matches 9 bases. CDR1 and CDR2 from the germline V gene are SGDLS and YYNGEE. V shed 2 bases, J shed 5 bases, and the junction held 7 bases outside the gene matches. This CDR3 has 16 residues. The CDR3 reads CASSVSGGLMTGELFF. The CDR3 DNA is TGTGCCAGCAGCGTTAGCGGGGGTTTAATGACCGGGGAGCTGTTTTTT.

The rearrangement uses TRBV2 and TRBJ1-2; no definite D call. Germline V lookup: CDR1 SNHLY, CDR2 FYNNEI. V lost 5 bases and J lost 6, with 19 bases in between. The CDR3 has 15 amino acids. The CDR3 is CASSTPPGSSDGYTF. The CDR3 nucleotides are TGTGCCAGCAGTACCCCCCCGGGGTCCTCCGATGGCTACACCTTC.

The CDR3 sequence is CASSLGQLGGYEQYF. CDR3 DNA sequence: TGTGCCAGCAGCTTGGGGCAATTAGGGGGCTACGAGCAGTACTTC. The J gene is TRBJ2-7, the V gene TRBV5-4; maybe TRBD1 (6 bases). Looked up from germline, CDR1 is SGHNT and CDR2 is YYREEE (reference sequence). This CDR3 has 15 residues. V was pared by 0 bases and J by 3 bases, with 13 bases between.

This chain links TRBV5-1 with TRBJ2-6, with D maybe TRBD2 (6 bases). Trimming removed 0 bases from V and 1 base from J, with 14 bases in between. Germline V gene sequence: CDR1 SGHRS, CDR2 YFSETQ. The CDR3 loop spans 18 amino acids. CDR3 coding DNA: TGCGCCAGCAGCTTGGGCGGGGCAGGGCTTTCTGGGGCCAACGTCCTGACTTTC. Amino acid sequence: CASSLGGAGLSGANVLTF.

This chain joins TRBV27 and TRBJ2-1; 10 positions match TRBD2. The CDR3 loop spans 17 amino acids. Germline loops: CDR1 MNHEY, CDR2 SMNVEV (reference sequence). Trimming took 2 bases from V and 7 from J; bases not matched to a gene: 11. CDR3 coding DNA: TGTGCCAGCAGTTTAATCGGGCTAGCGGGAGAGGGGAATGAGCAGTTCTTC. Translation gives CASSLIGLAGEGNEQFF.

The chain employs TRBV2 and TRBJ2-7; tentatively, D is TRBD2 (6 bases). V lost 1 base, J lost 3 bases, and 16 bases lay in between. The CDR3 loop spans 16 amino acids. CDR1 and CDR2 (germline): SNHLY, FYNNEI. Written as DNA, the CDR3 is TGTGCCAGCAGTGAAGGGCCCGGGACTTTTAACTACGAGCAGTACTTC. Encoded protein: CASSEGPGTFNYEQYF.